This T cell receptor (beta chain) was captured in a study of blood T cell repertoires in COVID-19. Study-wide background: From the United States, Italy and Spain came samples of acute and convalescent COVID-19. From T cells, B-cell-depleted T cells, or PBMCs came the material, which was cDNA or gDNA.

V was clipped by 5 bases and J by 8 bases; unmatched bases: 5. Germline-derived CDR1 and CDR2 are SNHLY and FYNNEI. The CDR3 has 12 residues. Seattle patient enrollment occurred during active infection, with longitudinal follow-up thereafter. Per the authors' pipeline: Reference gene primer amplification in the assay estimated nucleated cell counts. Clones were sequenced by immunoSEQ multiplex PCR, and TCRdb holds only the in-frame ones, with some missing. The D gene and trimming were derived from the DNA, and the V and J assignments and clone size from that table. The repertoire consists of about 390,000 clones, with approximately 89% occurring once and the leading ten covering 2.3%.

The TCR originated in a woman aged 60-70 years with COVID-19, enrolled during active disease. The chain couples TRBV2 to TRBJ1-2; 7 positions agree with TRBD1. The sequencing input was peripheral blood. As DNA, the CDR3 is TGTGCCAGCAGTCCAACAGGGGACGGCTACACCTTC. Its translation: CASSPTGDGYTF.